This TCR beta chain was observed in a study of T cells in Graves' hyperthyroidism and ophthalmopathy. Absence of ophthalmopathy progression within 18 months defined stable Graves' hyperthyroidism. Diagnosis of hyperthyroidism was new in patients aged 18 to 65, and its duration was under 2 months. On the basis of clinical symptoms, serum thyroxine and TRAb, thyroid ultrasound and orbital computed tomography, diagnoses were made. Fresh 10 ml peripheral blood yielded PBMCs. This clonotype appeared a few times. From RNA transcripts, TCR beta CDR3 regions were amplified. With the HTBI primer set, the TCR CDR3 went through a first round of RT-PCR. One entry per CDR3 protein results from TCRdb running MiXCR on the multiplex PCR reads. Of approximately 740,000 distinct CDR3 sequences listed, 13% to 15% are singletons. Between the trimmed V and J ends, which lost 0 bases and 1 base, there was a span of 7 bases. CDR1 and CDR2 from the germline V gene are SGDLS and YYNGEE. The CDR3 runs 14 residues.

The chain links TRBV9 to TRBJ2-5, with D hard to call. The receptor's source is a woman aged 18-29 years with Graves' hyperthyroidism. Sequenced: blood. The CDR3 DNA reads TGTGCCAGCAGCGTAGCGGGCTCCCAAGAGACCCAGTACTTC. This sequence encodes CASSVAGSQETQYF.